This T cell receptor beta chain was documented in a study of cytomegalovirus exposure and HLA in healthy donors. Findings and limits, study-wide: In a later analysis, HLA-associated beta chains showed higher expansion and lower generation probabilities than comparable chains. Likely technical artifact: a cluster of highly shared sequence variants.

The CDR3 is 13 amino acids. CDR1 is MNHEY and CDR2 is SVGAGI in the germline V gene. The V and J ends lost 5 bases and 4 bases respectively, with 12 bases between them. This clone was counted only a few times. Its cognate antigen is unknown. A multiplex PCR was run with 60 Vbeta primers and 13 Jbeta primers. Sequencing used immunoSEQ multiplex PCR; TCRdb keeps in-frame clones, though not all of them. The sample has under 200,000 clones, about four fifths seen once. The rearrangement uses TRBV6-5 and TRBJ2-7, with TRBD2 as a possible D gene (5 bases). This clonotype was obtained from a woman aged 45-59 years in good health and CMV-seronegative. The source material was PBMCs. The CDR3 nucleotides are TGTGCCAGCAGTCGACTCGGGGTTTACGAGCAGTACTTC. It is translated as CASSRLGVYEQYF.